The 10 T cell receptor beta chains below all came from one sample that was sequenced in a study of beta chain features in type 1 diabetes. All of the isolated RNA was reverse transcribed, so expressed TCRB transcripts were sequenced. Libraries were prepared by immunoSEQ multiplex PCR; TCRdb keeps only in-frame clonotypes and omits some of them. The table has some 150,000 clones, 40% to 55% seen once; the top ten hold around 0.39%. Specimen: Tregs from blood. The receptors were gathered from a man aged 18 to 30 in good health.

The chain is built from TRBV7-8 and TRBJ2-2; D is uncertain. V lost 2 bases and J 9 bases, leaving 10 bases between the germline ends. The CDR3 length is 13 residues. Germline CDR1 SGHVS, CDR2 FQNEAQ. The CDR3 coding sequence is TGTGCCAGCAGCTTAAGTGAGCTCCGGGAGCTGTTTTTT. Translation: CASSLSELRELFF.

This clone has only one observation. This chain uses TRBV7-9 with TRBJ1-2; TRBD1 agrees at 7 bases. The germline V gene encodes CDR1 SEHNR and CDR2 FQNEAQ (reference sequence). The V segment lost 6 bases and the J segment 4 bases; nucleotides outside the gene matches: 5. CDR3 size: 13 residues. CDR3 coding DNA: TGTGCCAGCAGACCAGGGGGAGTCTATGGCTACACCTTC. Translating it yields CASRPGGVYGYTF.

This chain uses TRBV7-6 with TRBJ1-5; D call uncertain. Germline V gene lookup returns CDR1 SGHVS and CDR2 FNYEAQ. The V and J ends lost 1 base and 3 bases respectively, with 10 bases between them. The CDR3 is 15 residues long. CDR3 in DNA: TGTGCCAGCAGCTTAGGGGCCGGAAACAATCAGCCCCAGCATTTT. This encodes CASSLGAGNNQPQHF. Variable domain in full (rest from reference TRBV7-6 and TRBJ1-5): GAGVSQSPRYKVTKRGQDVALRCDPISGHVSLYWYRQALGQGPEFLTYFNYEAQQDKSGLPNDRFSAERPEGSISTLTIQRTEQRDSAMYRCASSLGAGNNQPQHFGDGTRLSIL.

V usage is TRBV30 and J usage is TRBJ2-7, with TRBD2 matching 11 bases. Germline assignment: CDR1 GTSNPN and CDR2 SVGIG (reference sequence). This CDR3 has 16 amino acids. J lost 6 bases, V lost 0 bases, and 10 bases had no gene match. This CDR3 is CAWSVLAGDLVREQYF. The CDR3 bases are TGTGCCTGGAGTGTACTAGCGGGAGATTTAGTACGCGAGCAGTACTTC.

The table lists this clone with a count of one. The chain carries TRBV5-4 and TRBJ2-7, with TRBD2 matching over 12 bases. The CDR3 runs to 15 residues. V lost 4 bases and J lost 3; bases outside the gene matches: 5. CDR1 and CDR2 from the germline V gene are SGHNT and YYREEE (reference sequence). As DNA, the CDR3 is TGTGCCAGCAGCGTAGGACTAGCGGGGATCTACGAGCAGTACTTC. It yields the protein CASSVGLAGIYEQYF.

V gene TRBV7-3 combines with J gene TRBJ1-5, with D unclear. The CDR3 runs 13 residues. Trimming shortened V by 5 bases and J by 7 bases, and 12 bases separated the two germline ends. Per germline, CDR1 SGHTA and CDR2 FQGTGA. In nucleotides, the CDR3 is TGTGCCAGCAGCCTAAAGAGGGAGCAGCCCCAGCATTTT. Its protein product is CASSLKREQPQHF.

V and J are TRBV7-2 and TRBJ2-5, with 12 bases that match TRBD1. V shed 2 bases and J 4 bases; nucleotides not matched to a gene: 5. The germline gives CDR1 SGHTA, CDR2 FQGNSA. The CDR3 spans 16 residues. In nucleotides, the CDR3 is TGTGCCAGCAGCTTAAGGGGGACAGGGGGCGGAGAGACCCAGTACTTC. Its translation: CASSLRGTGGGETQYF.

This chain joins TRBV5-6 and TRBJ2-7; 9 nucleotides agree with TRBD2. Germline-derived CDR1 and CDR2 are SGHDT and YYEEEE. The CDR3 totals 16 residues. V dropped 4 bases and J dropped 2; count of bases not matched to a gene: 10. The CDR3 sequence: CASSRTLAGFAYEQYF. Written as DNA, the CDR3 is TGTGCCAGCAGCAGAACCCTAGCGGGGTTTGCCTACGAGCAGTACTTC.

The chain joins TRBV7-2 to TRBJ2-7, with 10 nucleotides matching TRBD1. The V gene's germline CDR1 is SGHTA and CDR2 FQGNSA. The CDR3 spans 14 residues. The trim removed 4 bases at V and 3 bases at J, leaving 3 bases unmatched. The CDR3 DNA follows: TGTGCCAGCAGCTACGGGACAGGGGTCTACGAGCAGTACTTC. Translated: CASSYGTGVYEQYF.

V gene TRBV6-1 combines with J gene TRBJ1-5; no reliable D call. The ends were cut back, 10 bases at V and 4 bases at J, with 20 bases in the middle. CDR3 length: 15 amino acids. CDR1 and CDR2 from the germline V gene are MNHNS and SASEGT. CDR3 bases: TGTGCCACCACCCTTAATTGGGCTGGTAATCAGCCCCAGCATTTT. Amino acid sequence: CATTLNWAGNQPQHF.